Below are 22 T cell receptor beta chains sequenced from a single sample in a study of Ad26.COV2.S vaccination and SARS-CoV-2 variants. Noted treatment: 19 received Ad26.COV2.S at low or high dose, single or two shots; roughly 5 received placebo; per-sample allocation not given. Day 63 after the first injection of vaccine or placebo was the sampling time. The repertoire was sequenced with immunoSEQ multiplex PCR; TCRdb's copy has only in-frame clones and lacks some. The sample records roughly 330,000 clones, almost 90% being singletons. Sequences were derived from peripheral blood, sampled in a trial of Ad26.COV2.S vaccine versus placebo. These receptor sequences come from a person aged 18-60 years who received the Ad26.COV2.S COVID-19 vaccine or a placebo.

This clone was seen more than once but under ten times. The rearrangement joins TRBV5-1 to TRBJ2-1; possible D gene TRBD2, 6 bases. With 0 bases removed from V and 8 bases from J, the gap between germline ends came to 15 bases. Germline V CDR1 and CDR2: SGHRS, YFSETQ. The CDR3 has 15 residues. Here the CDR3 DNA reads TGCGCCAGCAGCTTGGGTGGAACTAGCCGCGATGAGCAGTTCTTC. Translated, it gives CASSLGGTSRDEQFF. Drawing the rest from reference TRBV5-1 and TRBJ2-1, the complete variable domain is KAGVTQTPRYLIKTRGQQVTLSCSPISGHRSVSWYQQTPGQGLQFLFEYFSETQRNKGNFPGRFSGRQFSNSRSEMNVSTLELGDSALYLCASSLGGTSRDEQFFGPGTRLTVL.

The CDR3 is CSVEDSWTAYGYTF. In DNA, the CDR3 is TGCAGCGTTGAAGATTCGTGGACAGCGTATGGCTACACCTTC. The chain joins TRBV29-1 to TRBJ1-2; perhaps TRBD1 as D (6 bases). Trimming cost V 0 bases and J 5 bases, with 13 bases left between them. Germline V gene sequence: CDR1 SQVTM, CDR2 ANQGSEA. The CDR3 is 14 residues long.

The chain is built from TRBV10-1 and TRBJ2-3; 7 bases fit TRBD1. The CDR3 runs 15 residues. Germline V gene sequence: CDR1 WNHNN, CDR2 SYGVQD (reference sequence). V trimming: 4 bases; J trimming: 6 bases; junction bases outside the gene matches: 10. CDR3 protein: CASSVGTATTDTQYF. The CDR3 bases are TGCGCCAGCAGTGTCGGGACAGCAACTACCGATACGCAGTATTTT.

The chain has TRBV11-3 and TRBJ2-2, with D perhaps matching TRBD1 (5 bases). With 3 bases removed from V and 6 bases from J, the gap between germline ends came to 11 bases. The CDR3 consists of 14 residues. Germline assignment: CDR1 SGHNT and CDR2 YENEEA. The CDR3: CASSLPGIAGELFF. The DNA of the CDR3 is TGTGCCAGCAGCTTGCCAGGGATCGCCGGGGAGCTGTTTTTT. Supplemented by reference TRBV11-3 and TRBJ2-2, the full variable domain reads EAGVVQSPRYKIIEKKQPVAFWCNPISGHNTLYWYLQNLGQGPELLIRYENEEAVDDSQLPKDRFSAERLKGVDSTLKIQPAELGDSAVYLCASSLPGIAGELFFGEGSRLTVL.

The J gene is TRBJ2-2, the V gene TRBV7-6; possible D gene TRBD2, 6 bases. The CDR3 extends over 14 amino acids. The ends were cut back, 6 bases at V and 2 bases at J, with 10 bases in the middle. Per the germline V gene, CDR1 is SGHVS and CDR2 is FNYEAQ. This CDR3 reads CASSSGLNTGELFF. The CDR3 bases are TGTGCCAGCAGTAGCGGACTAAACACCGGGGAGCTGTTTTTT.

The chain joins TRBV5-4 to TRBJ2-6; D not resolved. The V end was cut by 1 base, the J end by 8 bases, with 7 bases between. This CDR3 region has 13 residues. Germline CDR1 SGHNT, CDR2 YYREEE (reference sequence). The CDR3 sequence is CASSLLGTNVLTF. The CDR3 bases are TGTGCCAGCAGCTTGTTAGGGACCAACGTCCTGACTTTC. Variable domain in full (rest from reference TRBV5-4 and TRBJ2-6): ETGVTQSPTHLIKTRGQQVTLRCSSQSGHNTVSWYQQALGQGPQFIFQYYREEENGRGNFPPRFSGLQFPNYSSELNVNALELDDSALYLCASSLLGTNVLTFGAGSRLTVL.

This clone was seen a handful of times. CDR3 bases: TGTGCCAGCAGCTTGTTAGGGGGGGCGAATAATTCACCCCTCCACTTT. This codes for CASSLLGGANNSPLHF. The J gene is TRBJ1-6, the V gene TRBV5-4; a weak D match, TRBD1 (6 bases). V gave up 1 base and J gave up 5 bases, with 13 bases separating them. This CDR3 spans 16 amino acids. Germline-derived CDR1 and CDR2 are SGHNT and YYREEE (reference sequence).

The V call is TRBV5-8, the J call TRBJ1-1; possible D gene TRBD1, 6 bases. Trimming removed 1 base at V and 1 base at J, with 14 bases between. This CDR3 is built from 16 residues. Germline values: CDR1 SGHTS, CDR2 YDEGEE. The CDR3 bases are TGTGCCAGCAGCTTGCCCAGGGTCAGGGGGAACACTGAAGCTTTCTTT. Translation: CASSLPRVRGNTEAFF. Full variable domain (outside the CDR3, taken from reference TRBV5-8 and TRBJ1-1): EAGVTQSPTHLIKTRGQQATLRCSPISGHTSVYWYQQALGLGLQFLLWYDEGEERNRGNFPPRFSGRQFPNYSSELNVNALELEDSALYLCASSLPRVRGNTEAFFGQGTRLTVV.

The chain has TRBV7-6 and TRBJ2-4, with D tentatively TRBD2 (7 bases). The CDR3 totals 18 residues. Trimming took 1 base from V and 6 from J, leaving 22 bases between them. CDR1 and CDR2 from the germline V gene are SGHVS and FNYEAQ. DNA for the CDR3: TGTGCCAGCAGCTTAGGTGGCGCGCGGGGGCCACAACTAAACATTCAGTACTTC. It translates to CASSLGGARGPQLNIQYF.

The chain uses TRBV19 and TRBJ1-1; the match to TRBD1 covers 8 bases. Per the germline V gene, CDR1 is LNHDA and CDR2 is SQIVND (reference sequence). V lost 6 bases, J lost 1 base, and 1 base stayed unmatched. The CDR3 length is 13 residues. The CDR3 DNA sequence: TGTGCCAGTAGCAGGGGGCAGAACACTGAAGCTTTCTTT. Translated: CASSRGQNTEAFF.

This chain uses TRBV12-5 with TRBJ2-3; 10 bases line up with TRBD2. This CDR3 contains 13 residues. V was clipped by 6 bases and J by 11 bases; unmatched bases: 8. Germline V lookup: CDR1 LGHNT, CDR2 FRNRAP. The CDR3 loop reads CASGIRTSGLQYF. CDR3 coding DNA: TGTGCTAGTGGGATTAGGACTAGCGGACTGCAGTATTTT.

The chain uses TRBV19 and TRBJ2-3; D call uncertain. With 0 bases removed from V and 4 bases from J, the gap between germline ends came to 8 bases. The CDR3 contains 14 residues. Germline-derived CDR1 and CDR2 are LNHDA and SQIVND (reference sequence). Here the CDR3 reads CASSIEGVSDTQYF. The CDR3 DNA reads TGTGCCAGTAGTATAGAAGGAGTTTCAGATACGCAGTATTTT.

The gene calls are TRBV5-1 and TRBJ1-4; D is unclear. Trimming stripped 4 bases from V and 6 bases from J, with 16 bases between. CDR1 is SGHRS, CDR2 YFSETQ, per germline. The CDR3 is 15 residues long. CDR3 region: CASSPRGGPYEKLFF. CDR3 nucleotides: TGCGCCAGCAGCCCCCGGGGTGGCCCCTATGAAAAACTGTTTTTT.

The chain links TRBV13 to TRBJ1-5; possibly TRBD1 for D (6 bases). The CDR3 runs 15 residues. The ends were cut back, 3 bases at V and 5 bases at J, with 14 bases in the middle. In germline, CDR1 is PRHDT, CDR2 FYEKMQ (reference sequence). DNA for the CDR3: TGTGCCAGCAGCTTCAGAGGGGGGGGTCATCAGCCCCAGCATTTT. Translation gives CASSFRGGGHQPQHF.

The rearrangement links TRBV11-2 to TRBJ1-1, with 12 bases fitting TRBD1. J was trimmed by 6 bases and V by 1 base; bases with no gene match: 9. The CDR3 has 17 amino acids. Germline CDR1 SGHAT, CDR2 FQNNGV. The CDR3 sequence is CASSLAKTGTGGSEAFF. The CDR3 bases are TGTGCCAGCAGCTTAGCCAAAACCGGGACAGGGGGCTCTGAAGCTTTCTTT. Drawing the rest from reference TRBV11-2 and TRBJ1-1, the complete variable domain is EAGVAQSPRYKIIEKRQSVAFWCNPISGHATLYWYQQILGQGPKLLIQFQNNGVVDDSQLPKDRFSAERLKGVDSTLKIQPAKLEDSAVYLCASSLAKTGTGGSEAFFGQGTRLTVV.

V gene TRBV7-2 combines with J gene TRBJ1-1, with 7 bases identical to TRBD1. Trimming removed 1 base from V and 2 bases from J; junction bases left unmatched: 4. This CDR3 spans 15 amino acids. CDR1 is SGHTA and CDR2 is FQGNSA in the germline V gene. This CDR3 reads CASSLEGAPNTEAFF. The CDR3 DNA reads TGTGCCAGCAGCTTAGAGGGGGCCCCTAACACTGAAGCTTTCTTT.

The rearrangement links TRBV7-9 to TRBJ2-1; D perhaps matches TRBD2 (5 bases). CDR3 length: 15 amino acids. V was shortened by 4 bases and J by 3 bases, with 13 bases between the two germline ends. CDR1 is SEHNR, CDR2 FQNEAQ, per germline (reference sequence). The CDR3 is CASSSTSGVYNEQFF. DNA of the CDR3: TGTGCCAGCAGCTCCACTAGTGGGGTCTACAATGAGCAGTTCTTC.

The chain employs TRBV5-1 and TRBJ2-1, with a tentative D call TRBD2 (6 bases). The V gene's germline CDR1 is SGHRS and CDR2 YFSETQ. With 0 bases removed from V and 7 bases from J, the gap between germline ends came to 8 bases. The CDR3 totals 13 residues. The CDR3 protein is CASSLEEGNEQFF. The CDR3 DNA reads as TGCGCCAGCAGCTTGGAGGAGGGGAATGAGCAGTTCTTC.

The V gene is TRBV5-6, the J gene TRBJ1-4; D is possibly TRBD1 (6 bases). V lost 3 bases and J lost 1, with 7 bases in between. Germline V gene sequence: CDR1 SGHDT, CDR2 YYEEEE. The CDR3 totals 14 residues. CDR3 residues: CASSSRGTNEKLFF. CDR3 coding DNA: TGTGCCAGCAGCTCCAGGGGAACTAATGAAAAACTGTTTTTT.

This chain uses TRBV30 with TRBJ1-1; D may be TRBD1 (6 bases). The CDR3 runs 12 residues. Trimming left V 0 bases short and J 8 bases short, with 10 bases between. Germline CDR1 and CDR2: GTSNPN and SVGIG (reference sequence). In nucleotides, the CDR3 is TGTGCCTGGAGTGTAGGGGGACCCGAAGCTTTCTTT. This codes for CAWSVGGPEAFF.

This chain joins TRBV11-3 and TRBJ1-2, with D uncertain. Germline CDR1 SGHNT, CDR2 YENEEA. With 1 base removed from V and 2 bases from J, the gap between germline ends came to 11 bases. The CDR3 consists of 15 residues. The CDR3, as DNA: TGTGCCAGCAGCTTAGGAGGACGATTAAACTATGGCTACACCTTC. Its protein is CASSLGGRLNYGYTF.

The chain is built from TRBV5-1 and TRBJ2-1; D is unclear. The CDR3 loop spans 13 amino acids. The V gene's germline CDR1 is SGHRS and CDR2 YFSETQ. The V gene lost 3 bases and the J gene lost 4 bases, with 8 bases spanning the gap. For the CDR3, the DNA is TGCGCCAGCAGCTACTCCGCTTACAATGAGCAGTTCTTC. Encoded protein: CASSYSAYNEQFF.